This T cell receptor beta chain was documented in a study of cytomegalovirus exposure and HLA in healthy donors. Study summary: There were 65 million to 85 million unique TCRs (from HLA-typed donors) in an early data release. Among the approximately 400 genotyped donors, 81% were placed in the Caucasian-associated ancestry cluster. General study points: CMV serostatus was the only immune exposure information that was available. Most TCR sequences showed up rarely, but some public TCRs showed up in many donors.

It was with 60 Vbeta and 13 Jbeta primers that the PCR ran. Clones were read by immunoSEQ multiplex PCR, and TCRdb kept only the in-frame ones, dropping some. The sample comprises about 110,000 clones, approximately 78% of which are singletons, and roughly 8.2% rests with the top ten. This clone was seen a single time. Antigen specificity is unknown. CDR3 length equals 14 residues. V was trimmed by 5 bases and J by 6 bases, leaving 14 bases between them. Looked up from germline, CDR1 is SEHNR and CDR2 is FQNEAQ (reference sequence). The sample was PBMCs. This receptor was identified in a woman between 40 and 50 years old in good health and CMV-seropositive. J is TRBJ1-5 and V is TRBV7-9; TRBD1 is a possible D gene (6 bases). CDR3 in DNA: TGTGCCAGCAGCACCCAGGGGATAGGTCAGCCCCAGCATTTT. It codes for CASSTQGIGQPQHF.